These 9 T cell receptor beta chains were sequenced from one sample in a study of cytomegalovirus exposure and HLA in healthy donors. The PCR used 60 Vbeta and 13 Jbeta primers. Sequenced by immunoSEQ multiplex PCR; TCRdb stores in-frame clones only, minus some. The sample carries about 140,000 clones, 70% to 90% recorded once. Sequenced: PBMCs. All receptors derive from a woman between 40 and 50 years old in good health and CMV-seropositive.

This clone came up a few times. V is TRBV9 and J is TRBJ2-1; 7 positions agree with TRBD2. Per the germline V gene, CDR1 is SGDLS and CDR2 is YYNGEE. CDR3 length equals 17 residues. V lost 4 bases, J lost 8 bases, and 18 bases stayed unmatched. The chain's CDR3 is CASSQDDGDYPSDEQFF. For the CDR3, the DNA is TGTGCCAGCAGCCAAGATGATGGGGACTACCCTTCGGATGAGCAGTTCTTC.

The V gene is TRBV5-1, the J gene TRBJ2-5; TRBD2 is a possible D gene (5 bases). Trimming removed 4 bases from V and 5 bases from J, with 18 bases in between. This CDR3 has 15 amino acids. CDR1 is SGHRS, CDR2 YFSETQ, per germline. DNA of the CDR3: TGCGCCAGCAGCCTGGAGGCAGGTCCTGGGGAGACCCAGTACTTC. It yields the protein CASSLEAGPGETQYF.

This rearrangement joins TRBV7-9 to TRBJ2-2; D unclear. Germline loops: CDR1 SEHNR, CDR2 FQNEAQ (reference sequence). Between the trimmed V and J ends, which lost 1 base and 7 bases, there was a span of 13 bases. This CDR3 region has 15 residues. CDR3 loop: CASSLENTGGGELFF. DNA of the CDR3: TGTGCCAGCAGCTTAGAAAACACCGGCGGCGGGGAGCTGTTTTTT.

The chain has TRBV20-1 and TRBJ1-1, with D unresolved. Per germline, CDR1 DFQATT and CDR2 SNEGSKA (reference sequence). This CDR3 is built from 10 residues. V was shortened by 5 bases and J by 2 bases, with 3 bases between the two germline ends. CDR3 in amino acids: CSAQNTEAFF. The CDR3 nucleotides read TGCAGTGCTCAAAACACTGAAGCTTTCTTT.

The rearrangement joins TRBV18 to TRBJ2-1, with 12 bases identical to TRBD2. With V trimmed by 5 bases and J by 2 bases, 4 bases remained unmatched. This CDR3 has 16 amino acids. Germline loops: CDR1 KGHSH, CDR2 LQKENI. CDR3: CASSFASGGAYNEQFF. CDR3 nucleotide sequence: TGTGCCAGCTCATTCGCTAGCGGGGGGGCCTACAATGAGCAGTTCTTC.

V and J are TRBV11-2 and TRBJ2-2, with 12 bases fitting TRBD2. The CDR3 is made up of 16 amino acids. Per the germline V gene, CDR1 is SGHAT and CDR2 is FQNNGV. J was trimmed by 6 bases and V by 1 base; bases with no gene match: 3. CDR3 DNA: TGTGCCAGCAGCTTAGCCCTAGCGGGAGGGGCCGGGGAGCTGTTTTTT. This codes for CASSLALAGGAGELFF.

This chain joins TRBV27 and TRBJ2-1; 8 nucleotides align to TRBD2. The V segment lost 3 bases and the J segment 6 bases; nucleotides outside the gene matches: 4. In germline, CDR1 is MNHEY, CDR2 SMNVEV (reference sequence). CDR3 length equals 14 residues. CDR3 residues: CASSFSGSSNEQFF. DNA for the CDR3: TGTGCCAGCAGTTTCAGCGGGAGTTCCAATGAGCAGTTCTTC.

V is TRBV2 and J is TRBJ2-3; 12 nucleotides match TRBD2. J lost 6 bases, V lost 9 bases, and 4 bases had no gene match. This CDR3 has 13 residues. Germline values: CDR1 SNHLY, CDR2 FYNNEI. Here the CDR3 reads CASLAGGLDTQYF. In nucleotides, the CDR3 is TGTGCCAGTCTAGCGGGGGGGCTGGATACGCAGTATTTT.

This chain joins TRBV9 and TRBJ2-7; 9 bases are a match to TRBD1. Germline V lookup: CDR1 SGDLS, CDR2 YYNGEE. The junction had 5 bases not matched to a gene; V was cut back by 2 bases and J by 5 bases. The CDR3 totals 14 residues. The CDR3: CASSVGTGPHEQYF. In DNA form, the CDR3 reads TGTGCCAGCAGCGTCGGGACAGGGCCCCACGAGCAGTACTTC.